The present TCR beta chain was sequenced within a study of blood T cells in healthy people across ages (dated by TCRdb to the mid-2010s). Study-wide context: In model experiments, template switching captured roughly one uniquely barcoded TCR beta cDNA molecule for every two T cells. To track age-related changes in TCR beta repertoire diversity, the study relied on deep sequencing normalized with unique cDNA molecular identifiers. Donors were grouped into four age groups: young (average roughly 15 years), middle-aged (39), aged (around 56) and long-lived (about 82). To avoid experimental bias, donors of different ages were randomly spread across the sequencing lanes. Using the same blood draw, the study looked at two additional independent replicas of 1 million unique cDNA reads for two donors, one aged 18 to 30 and the other aged 80 or older.

The paper as a whole reports these results and caveats: Bulk unsorted PBMC profiling prevented conclusive comparison of naive and antigen-experienced compartments. Donor CMV infection status was unknown, potentially confounding age-related changes in expanded clonotypes. As age increased, observed TCR beta diversity per million T cells dropped in a roughly linear way, and a significant reduction was already evident by age about 40. Total diversity estimates from one million sequenced T cells were considered lower bounds and underestimates. Compared with the aged group, more naive CD4+ T cells, fewer expanded clones and increased TCR diversity were shown by the long-lived group, suggesting age selection. There was a strong correlation between observed TCR beta diversity and the percentage of naive T cells measured by flow cytometry.

This clonotype was detected only once. The target of this receptor is not known. The record has no base qualities; no much larger clone is one base away. Resting on one read, the evidence is weak. The 39 donors, aged about 6 to 100 years, were systemically healthy Caucasian individuals from Russia. Each donor gave 9 to 10 milliliters of peripheral blood, collected into EDTA-treated Vacutainer tubes. PBMCs were isolated by Ficoll-Paque density-gradient centrifugation, with at least 6.5 million obtained per sample. Trizol reagent was used to extract total RNA from PBMCs, with at least 6 micrograms per sample. For every donor, flow cytometry on a PBMC aliquot measured the percentage of naive CD45RAhigh/CD27high T cells. Libraries came from 5' RACE. The data were produced on an Illumina HiSeq 2500. A second PCR of roughly 7 to 11 cycles was performed with a sample-barcoded 5' primer and a J-beta primer mix. Each TCR beta cDNA molecule received a unique molecular identifier from a template-switch 5' adaptor carrying 12 random nucleotides. Each sample yielded at least 3 million CDR3-containing paired-end reads. The Mint cDNA synthesis kit, primed by a TRBC-specific oligonucleotide, was used to synthesize first-strand cDNA from all RNA. Following uracil-DNA glycosylase treatment, all cDNA underwent a first 18-cycle PCR with the universal primers M1SS and BC2_uni_R. As for the original processing: For normalization, 1 million high-quality reads, each with a distinct molecular identifier, were randomly selected from each sample. Reads sharing molecular identifiers were discarded rather than binned into consensus sequences. MiTCR, set to a Q25 quality threshold and the strictest error-elimination algorithm, was used for CDR3 identification, clonotype clustering and error correction. A nonparametric unseen species model with Euler transformation was used to estimate a lower bound on total TCR beta diversity. TCRdb's own reprocessing of the public reads used fastp at Q25 and MiXCR and kept productive beta chains. Entries are consolidated by CDR3 protein sequence, retaining the most common genes and DNA. TCRdb's processing, not the authors', yielded these V and J calls. The sample contains 1.5 million to 2 million distinct CDR3 sequences, 28% of them found a single time. 7.7% of the sample goes to the ten largest clones.

CDR1 KGHSH and CDR2 LQKENI are derived from the germline V gene. Trimming removed 6 bases from V and 3 bases from J, leaving 18 bases between the germline ends. The CDR3 covers 15 residues, taking in both the cysteine and the phenylalanine. Only the CDR3 region is kept as DNA, spanning 45 bases read in frame from base 1. Sequenced material: blood. The rearranged chain carries TRBV18 and TRBJ2-7; the D gene is possibly TRBD1 or TRBD2, each agreeing over 5 bases. This clonotype was sampled from a woman aged 25-40 years in good health. The DNA is TGTGCCAGCTCCCAAAGTACGGGACGCGGCTACGAGCAGTACTTC. Its coded protein is CASSQSTGRGYEQYF.